This T cell receptor beta chain emerged from a study of shared clonotypes between healthy human individuals. Study at large: CD4 naive and CD4 memory each took three plates per donor, while CD8 naive took two and CD8 memory one.

Per the authors' pipeline: ImmunoSEQ supplied junction-only sequences lacking quality scores, so filtering was different. Generated by immunoSEQ multiplex PCR, the TCRdb table keeps only in-frame clones and is missing some. The V and J calls and clone size are taken from that table; D and trimming were inferred from the DNA. The sample contains 2 million to 2.5 million clones, approximately 95% of which appear only once. Trimming stripped 0 bases from V and 1 base from J, with 9 bases between. This CDR3 spans 15 amino acids. CDR1 and CDR2 (germline): KGHSH, LQKENI. This chain links TRBV18 with TRBJ1-1; no firm D call. Sequences were obtained from naive CD4+ T cells sorted from blood. Subset given: CD45RA+ positively selected. This sequence originates from a man aged 18 to 30 in good health. The CDR3 DNA is TGTGCCAGCTCACCACCCGGCGCCGCGAACACTGAAGCTTTCTTT. Translating it yields CASSPPGAANTEAFF.